A few counts support the clone carrying this T cell receptor (beta chain). Its specificity is not known. This record comes from a study of identical twins. Study-wide findings and caveats: For out-of-frame alpha sequences shared by twins, low generation probability was in excess. Carriage of fewer insertions was seen in abundant cord blood beta clonotypes, whereas memory repertoires showed none. It was possible that invariant MAIT and iNKT cells partly confounded the zero-insertion analyses. Less excess twin sharing appeared in beta out-of-frame sequences.

TCRdb recomputed calls from the 5' RACE reads with MiXCR, one row per CDR3 protein. The table includes roughly 280,000 distinct CDR3 sequences, 8.5% to 9.5% detected once. This CDR3 is 13 amino acids long. Germline assignment: CDR1 DFQATT and CDR2 SNEGSKA (reference sequence). J gave up 8 bases and V 6 bases, and 4 bases lay outside the gene matches. This sample also appeared in a second study, on yellow fever vaccine responses in identical twins.

Sequencing was performed on CD8+ T cells sorted from blood. This chain joins TRBV20-1 and TRBJ2-1, with TRBD2 matching over 13 bases. This receptor was taken from a woman younger than 35 in good health. The CDR3 reads CSARTSGRHEQFF. The CDR3 bases are TGCAGTGCCAGGACTAGCGGGAGACATGAGCAGTTCTTC.